The 27 T cell receptor beta chains below all came from one sample that was sequenced in a study of blood T cell repertoires in COVID-19. TCRdb keeps only in-frame clones here, not all; method: immunoSEQ multiplex PCR. The sample carries a few hundred thousand clones, about nine tenths recorded once. The sample comprised PBMCs or T cells enriched from blood (not recorded which). Receptors originate from a woman in her 30s who had recovered from COVID-19.

About this clone itself: Other DNA sequences in the sample encode the same CDR3. The CDR3 reads CASSPVQVSNQPQHF. The CDR3 DNA reads as TGTGCCAGCTCACCCGTCCAGGTTAGCAATCAGCCCCAGCATTTT. This sequence joins TRBV18 and TRBJ1-5; D remains ambiguous. The CDR3 is 15 amino acids. The germline V gene encodes CDR1 KGHSH and CDR2 LQKENI. V was shortened by 3 bases and J by 0 bases, with 9 bases between the two germline ends.

The chain recombines TRBV7-3 with TRBJ2-1; 11 positions agree with TRBD2. The CDR3 totals 13 residues. V dropped 5 bases and J dropped 11; count of bases not matched to a gene: 5. Looked up from germline, CDR1 is SGHTA and CDR2 is FQGTGA. As DNA, the CDR3 is TGTGCCAGCAGCGGGACTAGCGGACCGAAGCAGTTCTTC. It is translated as CASSGTSGPKQFF.

Concerning this clone: The sample carries other DNA sequences with the same CDR3. CDR3 DNA: TGTGCCTGGAGTGTAAGGGGTGGCTACACCTTC. Amino acid sequence: CAWSVRGGYTF. This rearrangement joins TRBV30 to TRBJ1-2, with D possibly TRBD1 on 5 matching bases. The CDR3 is 11 amino acids. V lost 0 bases to trimming and J lost 7 bases, with 6 bases between them. Looked up from germline, CDR1 is GTSNPN and CDR2 is SVGIG (reference sequence).

This chain joins TRBV4-1 and TRBJ1-2, with a possible D match to TRBD1 (5 bases). The germline V and J ends were trimmed by 3 bases and 4 bases, with 15 bases remaining between them. The CDR3 contains 15 residues. Germline CDR1 and CDR2: MGHRA and YSYEKL. The CDR3 loop is CASSHQGGTFYGYTF. The CDR3 DNA is TGCGCCAGCAGCCATCAGGGAGGGACTTTCTATGGCTACACCTTC.

V and J are TRBV19 and TRBJ2-1; TRBD1 is a possible D gene (5 bases). This CDR3 spans 13 amino acids. Per the germline V gene, CDR1 is LNHDA and CDR2 is SQIVND (reference sequence). Trimming cost V 5 bases and J 4 bases, with 9 bases left between them. The DNA of the CDR3 is TGTGCCAGTAGTGCGGACACGTACAATGAGCAGTTCTTC. The encoded protein is CASSADTYNEQFF.

This chain's CDR3 is CASSYTTSGPTYEQYF. The DNA of the CDR3 is TGTGCCAGCAGTTACACCACTAGCGGCCCAACCTACGAGCAGTACTTC. V gene TRBV6-5 combines with J gene TRBJ2-7, with 8 bases matching TRBD2. The V segment lost 2 bases and the J segment 2 bases; nucleotides outside the gene matches: 8. Germline loops: CDR1 MNHEY, CDR2 SVGAGI. The CDR3 runs 16 residues.

As regards this clone: Other DNA sequences of this sample code for an identical CDR3. CDR3 bases: TGTGCCAGCAGCGTGGGACAGGGAAACACTGAAGCTTTCTTT. Amino acid sequence: CASSVGQGNTEAFF. The chain is built from TRBV9 and TRBJ1-1, with 9 bases identical to TRBD1. The CDR3 runs 14 residues. J lost 2 bases, V lost 2 bases, and 1 base had no gene match. The germline gives CDR1 SGDLS, CDR2 YYNGEE. The full variable domain, in which reference TRBV9 and TRBJ1-1 provide the parts outside the CDR3, is DSGVTQTPKHLITATGQRVTLRCSPRSGDLSVYWYQQSLDQGLQFLIQYYNGEERAKGNILERFSAQQFPDLHSELNLSSLELGDSALYFCASSVGQGNTEAFFGQGTRLTVV.

The chain uses TRBV7-6 and TRBJ2-2, with D tentatively TRBD2 (5 bases). V was pared by 3 bases and J by 6 bases, with 5 bases between. The length of the CDR3 is 12 residues. The germline CDR1 and CDR2 sequences are SGHVS and FNYEAQ. CDR3 protein: CASSFGAGELFF. CDR3 DNA: TGTGCCAGCAGCTTCGGGGCCGGGGAGCTGTTTTTT.

The chain is built from TRBV20-1 and TRBJ2-7; TRBD1 is a possible D gene (5 bases). The CDR3 runs to 17 residues. Germline V gives CDR1 DFQATT, CDR2 SNEGSKA (reference sequence). Trimming took off 3 bases at V and 1 base at J, with 22 bases between the two ends. The CDR3: CSASGPTPTVTSYEQYF. In nucleotides, the CDR3 is TGCAGTGCTAGTGGCCCCACCCCGACAGTCACGTCCTACGAGCAGTACTTC.

This chain joins TRBV6-5 and TRBJ2-7, with 9 nucleotides matching TRBD1. CDR3 size: 14 residues. CDR1 and CDR2 from the germline V gene are MNHEY and SVGAGI. The J segment lost 0 bases and the V segment lost 11 bases, leaving 8 bases of the junction unmatched. CDR3 DNA sequence: TGTGCCGGCACCAGGGACAGGGCCTCCTACGAGCAGTACTTC. It translates to CAGTRDRASYEQYF.

CDR3 amino acids: CASSLASGGTGELFF. The CDR3, as DNA: TGCGCCAGCAGCTTGGCATCAGGGGGCACCGGGGAGCTGTTTTTT. The chain combines TRBV5-1 with TRBJ2-2; 7 positions agree with TRBD1. CDR3 length: 15 amino acids. Unmatched junction bases numbered 3, after V lost 0 bases and J lost 4 bases. Germline V lookup: CDR1 SGHRS, CDR2 YFSETQ.

The chain joins TRBV7-3 to TRBJ1-6, with unresolved D. CDR1 and CDR2 from the germline V gene are SGHTA and FQGTGA. CDR3 length equals 15 residues. V was pared by 6 bases and J by 0 bases, with 9 bases between. The CDR3 nucleotides read TGTGCCAGCAGTCAAACTAGCTCCTATAATTCACCCCTCCACTTT. This translates into CASSQTSSYNSPLHF. Complete variable domain (other parts from reference TRBV7-3 and TRBJ1-6): GAGVSQTPSNKVTEKGKYVELRCDPISGHTALYWYRQSLGQGPEFLIYFQGTGAADDSGLPNDRFFAVRPEGSVSTLKIQRTERGDSAVYLCASSQTSSYNSPLHFGNGTRLTVT.

This clone was observed once. The V call is TRBV19, the J call TRBJ2-3; tentative D call: TRBD1 (5 bases). From germline, CDR1 is LNHDA and CDR2 SQIVND (reference sequence). Trimming took 2 bases from V and 0 from J, leaving 12 bases between them. The CDR3 spans 16 residues. For the CDR3, the DNA is TGTGCCAGTAGTATAAGGGGTCGGCGGAGCACAGATACGCAGTATTTT. The encoded protein is CASSIRGRRSTDTQYF.

V is TRBV5-1 and J is TRBJ2-5; no clear D. CDR1 and CDR2 (germline): SGHRS, YFSETQ. V was clipped by 0 bases and J by 2 bases, with 5 bases between them. The CDR3 has 13 residues. The CDR3 region is CASSLDSQETQYF. CDR3 bases: TGCGCCAGCAGCTTGGACAGTCAAGAGACCCAGTACTTC.

This clone was detected only a few times. The chain is built from TRBV7-6 and TRBJ2-2; D is possibly TRBD2 (5 bases). Trimming removed 5 bases from V and 0 bases from J, with 13 bases in between. CDR3 length: 16 amino acids. Per the germline V gene, CDR1 is SGHVS and CDR2 is FNYEAQ. The CDR3 is CASSLRRGPNTGELFF. The CDR3 nucleotides are TGTGCCAGCAGCCTGCGGAGAGGGCCGAACACCGGGGAGCTGTTTTTT.

The rearrangement uses TRBV1 and TRBJ2-3; TRBD2 is taken as the D call from the table, unchecked against the DNA. TRBV1 is labeled a pseudogene. The CDR3 spans 19 residues. CDR3 loop: CTSSQAAGGVSGGTDTQYF. The DNA for the CDR3 is TGCACCAGCAGCCAAGCAGCGGGAGGAGTTTCGGGTGGTACAGATACGCAGTATTTT.

This chain connects TRBV5-1 to TRBJ1-2, with 7 bases aligning to TRBD1. Looked up from germline, CDR1 is SGHRS and CDR2 is YFSETQ. Germline trimming cut 4 bases from V and 6 bases from J; bases unmatched to any gene: 6. The CDR3 totals 13 residues. The CDR3 nucleotides read TGCGCCAGCAGCCGAACAGGGGTTGATGGCTACACCTTC. It is translated as CASSRTGVDGYTF.

Points on this clone: Germline is not matched at one junction end, which may reflect a read error. CDR3 sequence: CASKQGGPPNF. For the CDR3, the DNA is TGTGCCAGCAAACAGGGGGGCCCCCCGAACTTC. This sequence joins TRBV28 and TRBJ2-7; 8 bases map to TRBD1. The CDR3 spans 11 residues. Germline values: CDR1 MDHEN, CDR2 SYDVKM.

The chain combines TRBV19 with TRBJ2-5; perhaps TRBD1 as D (6 bases). Deletions cut 9 bases from V and 1 base from J, with 12 bases between. CDR1 LNHDA and CDR2 SQIVND come from the germline V gene (reference sequence). The CDR3 consists of 13 residues. CDR3 sequence reads: CASSGGSQETQYF. The CDR3 coding sequence is TGTGCCAGCAGTGGGGGCAGCCAAGAGACCCAGTACTTC.

CDR3 loop: CASATGLRTEAFF. The CDR3 region has the DNA TGTGCCAGCGCGACCGGACTCCGCACTGAAGCTTTCTTT. V gene TRBV9 combines with J gene TRBJ1-1; D uncertain. The CDR3 is made up of 13 amino acids. Trimming cost V 7 bases and J 4 bases, with 14 bases left between them. Germline V gene data show CDR1 as SGDLS and CDR2 as YYNGEE.

Points on this clone: Other DNA sequences in the sample encode the same CDR3. The chain joins TRBV5-4 to TRBJ2-5; a weak D match, TRBD1 (6 bases). The CDR3 loop spans 13 amino acids. Germline CDR1 SGHNT, CDR2 YYREEE (reference sequence). The V end was cut by 2 bases, the J end by 1 base, with 6 bases between. Here the CDR3 DNA reads TGTGCCAGCAGCTTACAGGGCCAAGAGACCCAGTACTTC. Protein product: CASSLQGQETQYF.

The rearrangement joins TRBV28 to TRBJ2-7; D gene ambiguous. Trimming took 3 bases from V and 3 from J, leaving 3 bases between them. The germline CDR1 and CDR2 sequences are MDHEN and SYDVKM. This CDR3 is 11 amino acids long. The CDR3 loop is CASSFIYEQYF. Written as DNA, the CDR3 is TGTGCCAGCAGTTTTATCTACGAGCAGTACTTC.

V and J are TRBV2 and TRBJ1-2, with D unresolved. This CDR3 is built from 13 residues. The ends were cut back, 3 bases at V and 4 bases at J, with 9 bases in the middle. Germline CDR1 is SNHLY and CDR2 is FYNNEI. CDR3 in amino acids: CASSDVMRYGYTF. The DNA for the CDR3 is TGTGCCAGCAGTGATGTGATGCGCTATGGCTACACCTTC.

The chain links TRBV15 to TRBJ1-5; 7 bases are shared with TRBD1. CDR1 and CDR2 from the germline V gene are LNHNV and YYDKDF (reference sequence). The junction had 4 bases not matched to a gene; V was cut back by 3 bases and J by 2 bases. This CDR3 comprises 15 residues. CDR3 DNA sequence: TGTGCCACCAGCAGCGATCAGGGGGGCAATCAGCCCCAGCATTTT. This encodes CATSSDQGGNQPQHF.

This chain links TRBV7-9 with TRBJ1-1; 8 nucleotides align to TRBD1. The CDR3 covers 16 residues. From germline, CDR1 is SEHNR and CDR2 FQNEAQ (reference sequence). With 5 bases clipped from V and 1 base from J, the junction kept 9 bases outside the gene matches. The CDR3 bases are TGTGCCAGCAGCCTCGGACAGGGCACGAGGAACACTGAAGCTTTCTTT. Amino acids: CASSLGQGTRNTEAFF.

The rearrangement links TRBV7-2 to TRBJ2-1, with TRBD2 identical over 11 bases. Unmatched junction bases numbered 7, after V lost 3 bases and J lost 9 bases. CDR3 length equals 15 residues. Germline CDR1 and CDR2: SGHTA and FQGNSA. This CDR3 is CASSFNGLAGTEQFF. In DNA form, the CDR3 reads TGTGCCAGCAGCTTCAATGGACTAGCGGGTACTGAGCAGTTCTTC. The full variable domain, with the rest looked up from reference TRBV7-2 and TRBJ2-1, is GAGVSQSPSNKVTEKGKDVELRCDPISGHTALYWYRQSLGQGLEFLIYFQGNSAPDKSGLPSDRFSAERTGGSVSTLTIQRTQQEDSAVYLCASSFNGLAGTEQFFGPGTRLTVL.

The genes are TRBV5-4 and TRBJ2-1; D is perhaps TRBD1 (6 bases). This CDR3 has 15 amino acids. V lost 0 bases, J lost 4 bases, and 11 bases lay in between. Germline CDR1 and CDR2: SGHNT and YYREEE (reference sequence). CDR3 sequence reads: CASSLGQGLYNEQFF. The DNA for the CDR3 is TGTGCCAGCAGCTTGGGCCAGGGGCTTTACAATGAGCAGTTCTTC.